This T cell receptor (beta chain) was identified during a study of early T cells in non-severe SARS-CoV-2 infection. Whole-study context: Whole-blood bulk RNA, unsorted, was sequenced, and chains were unpaired. Whole-study findings and limits: Matches to VDJdb favored anti-spike CD8 responses and missed private and CD4 specificities.

This clonotype has ten or more counts. Its antigen is as yet unknown. cDNA molecules, individually, were tagged with unique molecular identifiers. TCRdb reprocessed the 5' RACE reads with MiXCR, giving one entry per CDR3 protein. Of 25,000 to 30,000 distinct CDR3 sequences in the sample, approximately 4.7% were seen once. J gave up 6 bases and V 5 bases, and 12 bases lay outside the gene matches. This CDR3 comprises 15 residues. Germline V gives CDR1 SGHTA, CDR2 FQGNSA. The chain couples TRBV7-2 to TRBJ2-7; 8 nucleotides agree with TRBD1. Input material: whole blood. This sequence was found in an adult who was a healthcare worker with PCR-confirmed SARS-CoV-2 infection or an uninfected control (not recorded which). The CDR3: CASSRDQGQGSEQYF. The CDR3 DNA sequence: TGTGCCAGCAGCCGAGACCAAGGACAGGGTTCCGAGCAGTACTTC. Using reference TRBV7-2 and TRBJ2-7 for the parts outside the CDR3, the full variable domain is GAGVSQSPSNKVTEKGKDVELRCDPISGHTALYWYRQSLGQGLEFLIYFQGNSAPDKSGLPSDRFSAERTGGSVSTLTIQRTQQEDSAVYLCASSRDQGQGSEQYFGPGTRLTVT.